These T cell receptor beta chains were read from a single sample in a study of cytomegalovirus exposure and HLA in healthy donors. Here immunoSEQ multiplex PCR was the method, and the copy in TCRdb shows in-frame clones only, minus some. The table includes around 70,000 clones, approximately 95% detected once. Sequencing input: PBMCs. Receptors were obtained from a man between 18 and 29 years old in good health and CMV-seropositive. Each CDR3 is given with its conserved first and last residue. D genes are given only for firm matches. Clone size is shown for a subset of rows, as once, few, many or a class of expanded clone.

CDR3aa: CASSLSSGPYEQYF
CDR3nt: TGTGCCAGCAGTTTGTCGAGCGGCCCCTACGAGCAGTACTTC
abundance: -
v_gene: TRBV27
d_gene: -
j_gene: TRBJ2-7

CDR3aa: CAWSALTGSSNQPQHF
CDR3nt: TGTGCCTGGAGTGCATTGACAGGGTCGAGCAATCAGCCCCAGCATTTT
abundance: -
v_gene: TRBV30
d_gene: TRBD1
j_gene: TRBJ1-5

CDR3aa: CAWRARSLYEQYF
CDR3nt: TGTGCCTGGAGGGCTCGGAGTCTCTACGAGCAGTACTTC
abundance: -
v_gene: TRBV30
d_gene: -
j_gene: TRBJ2-7

CDR3aa: CASKMDRAFYEQYF
CDR3nt: TGTGCCAGCAAAATGGACAGGGCGTTCTACGAGCAGTACTTC
abundance: -
v_gene: TRBV10-3
d_gene: TRBD1
j_gene: TRBJ2-7

CDR3aa: CASSLLGTGFNEQFF
CDR3nt: TGTGCCAGCAGTTTATTGGGGACTGGATTCAATGAGCAGTTCTTC
abundance: -
v_gene: TRBV27
d_gene: -
j_gene: TRBJ2-1

CDR3aa: CASSAVAGGTGELFF
CDR3nt: TGTGCCAGCAGTGCGGTAGCGGGAGGCACCGGGGAGCTGTTTTTT
abundance: -
v_gene: TRBV6-4
d_gene: TRBD2
j_gene: TRBJ2-2

CDR3aa: CASSLKSSGIYEQYF
CDR3nt: TGTGCCAGCAGCTTGAAGTCTAGCGGGATTTACGAGCAGTACTTC
abundance: -
v_gene: TRBV5-5
d_gene: TRBD2
j_gene: TRBJ2-7

CDR3aa: CASSLDRGYEQYF
CDR3nt: TGTGCCAGCAGCTTGGACAGGGGCTACGAGCAGTACTTC
abundance: once
v_gene: TRBV11-2
d_gene: TRBD1
j_gene: TRBJ2-7

CDR3aa: CASSLGRNTGELFF
CDR3nt: TGTGCCAGCAGTTTGGGCCGAAACACCGGGGAGCTGTTTTTT
abundance: -
v_gene: TRBV28
d_gene: -
j_gene: TRBJ2-2

CDR3aa: CASTQGTGPQETQYF
CDR3nt: TGTGCCAGTACGCAGGGGACAGGGCCTCAAGAGACCCAGTACTTC
abundance: -
v_gene: TRBV9
d_gene: TRBD1
j_gene: TRBJ2-5

CDR3aa: CSVTKGGDTEAFF
CDR3nt: TGCAGCGTCACCAAGGGGGGGGACACTGAAGCTTTCTTT
abundance: -
v_gene: TRBV29-1
d_gene: -
j_gene: TRBJ1-1

CDR3aa: CASSLEFSSGYGYTF
CDR3nt: TGTGCCAGCAGCTTAGAGTTCAGTTCTGGCTATGGCTACACCTTC
abundance: -
v_gene: TRBV7-9
d_gene: -
j_gene: TRBJ1-2

CDR3aa: CASSTGGTYEQYF
CDR3nt: TGTGCCAGCAGTACAGGGGGAACCTACGAGCAGTACTTC
abundance: -
v_gene: TRBV5-4
d_gene: TRBD1
j_gene: TRBJ2-7

CDR3aa: CATSRVLAGVTEEQFF
CDR3nt: TGTGCCACCAGCAGAGTGCTAGCGGGAGTGACGGAAGAGCAGTTCTTC
abundance: -
v_gene: TRBV15
d_gene: TRBD2
j_gene: TRBJ2-1

CDR3aa: CASSLSKLLSSYNEQFF
CDR3nt: TGTGCCAGCAGTTTATCAAAACTACTAAGCTCCTACAATGAGCAGTTCTTC
abundance: -
v_gene: TRBV27
d_gene: -
j_gene: TRBJ2-1

CDR3aa: CSGATGGRNTEAFF
CDR3nt: TGCAGCGGAGCGACAGGGGGGCGGAACACTGAAGCTTTCTTT
abundance: -
v_gene: TRBV29-1
d_gene: TRBD1
j_gene: TRBJ1-1

CDR3aa: CASSSTRREVIDTQYF
CDR3nt: TGCGCCAGCAGCTCCACTCGGAGGGAGGTGATAGATACGCAGTATTTT
abundance: -
v_gene: TRBV5-1
d_gene: -
j_gene: TRBJ2-3

CDR3aa: CASSFTSGNYNEQFF
CDR3nt: TGTGCCAGCAGTTTTACTAGCGGGAATTACAATGAGCAGTTCTTC
abundance: -
v_gene: TRBV5-4
d_gene: TRBD2
j_gene: TRBJ2-1

CDR3aa: CASRTEQALNEKLFF
CDR3nt: TGTGCCAGCAGGACAGAACAGGCTCTTAATGAAAAACTGTTTTTT
abundance: -
v_gene: TRBV5-8
d_gene: -
j_gene: TRBJ1-4

CDR3aa: CASNRDQPNEKLFF
CDR3nt: TGTGCCAGCAACCGGGATCAACCTAATGAAAAACTGTTTTTT
abundance: -
v_gene: TRBV2
d_gene: -
j_gene: TRBJ1-4

CDR3aa: CAWSPQGGEGDTQYF
CDR3nt: TGTGCCTGGAGTCCCCAAGGGGGAGAAGGAGATACGCAGTATTTT
abundance: -
v_gene: TRBV30
d_gene: -
j_gene: TRBJ2-3

CDR3aa: CASSRGLAADTQYF
CDR3nt: TGTGCCAGCAGTAGAGGACTAGCGGCAGATACGCAGTATTTT
abundance: -
v_gene: TRBV6-1
d_gene: TRBD2
j_gene: TRBJ2-3

CDR3aa: CASSLAGRYEQYF
CDR3nt: TGTGCCAGCAGCTTAGCGGGCAGGTACGAGCAGTACTTC
abundance: -
v_gene: TRBV7-2
d_gene: -
j_gene: TRBJ2-7

CDR3aa: CASSLSSLAFGGELFF
CDR3nt: TGTGCCAGCAGTTTATCGTCACTAGCGTTTGGCGGGGAGCTGTTTTTT
abundance: -
v_gene: TRBV27
d_gene: TRBD2
j_gene: TRBJ2-2

CDR3aa: CASSSRTSLEETQYF
CDR3nt: TGTGCCAGCAGTTCGAGGACATCCTTGGAAGAGACCCAGTACTTC
abundance: -
v_gene: TRBV11-2
d_gene: -
j_gene: TRBJ2-5

CDR3aa: CASSLGGDLRNQPQHF
CDR3nt: TGTGCCAGCAGCTTAGGGGGGGACTTACGAAATCAGCCCCAGCATTTT
abundance: -
v_gene: TRBV7-8
d_gene: -
j_gene: TRBJ1-5